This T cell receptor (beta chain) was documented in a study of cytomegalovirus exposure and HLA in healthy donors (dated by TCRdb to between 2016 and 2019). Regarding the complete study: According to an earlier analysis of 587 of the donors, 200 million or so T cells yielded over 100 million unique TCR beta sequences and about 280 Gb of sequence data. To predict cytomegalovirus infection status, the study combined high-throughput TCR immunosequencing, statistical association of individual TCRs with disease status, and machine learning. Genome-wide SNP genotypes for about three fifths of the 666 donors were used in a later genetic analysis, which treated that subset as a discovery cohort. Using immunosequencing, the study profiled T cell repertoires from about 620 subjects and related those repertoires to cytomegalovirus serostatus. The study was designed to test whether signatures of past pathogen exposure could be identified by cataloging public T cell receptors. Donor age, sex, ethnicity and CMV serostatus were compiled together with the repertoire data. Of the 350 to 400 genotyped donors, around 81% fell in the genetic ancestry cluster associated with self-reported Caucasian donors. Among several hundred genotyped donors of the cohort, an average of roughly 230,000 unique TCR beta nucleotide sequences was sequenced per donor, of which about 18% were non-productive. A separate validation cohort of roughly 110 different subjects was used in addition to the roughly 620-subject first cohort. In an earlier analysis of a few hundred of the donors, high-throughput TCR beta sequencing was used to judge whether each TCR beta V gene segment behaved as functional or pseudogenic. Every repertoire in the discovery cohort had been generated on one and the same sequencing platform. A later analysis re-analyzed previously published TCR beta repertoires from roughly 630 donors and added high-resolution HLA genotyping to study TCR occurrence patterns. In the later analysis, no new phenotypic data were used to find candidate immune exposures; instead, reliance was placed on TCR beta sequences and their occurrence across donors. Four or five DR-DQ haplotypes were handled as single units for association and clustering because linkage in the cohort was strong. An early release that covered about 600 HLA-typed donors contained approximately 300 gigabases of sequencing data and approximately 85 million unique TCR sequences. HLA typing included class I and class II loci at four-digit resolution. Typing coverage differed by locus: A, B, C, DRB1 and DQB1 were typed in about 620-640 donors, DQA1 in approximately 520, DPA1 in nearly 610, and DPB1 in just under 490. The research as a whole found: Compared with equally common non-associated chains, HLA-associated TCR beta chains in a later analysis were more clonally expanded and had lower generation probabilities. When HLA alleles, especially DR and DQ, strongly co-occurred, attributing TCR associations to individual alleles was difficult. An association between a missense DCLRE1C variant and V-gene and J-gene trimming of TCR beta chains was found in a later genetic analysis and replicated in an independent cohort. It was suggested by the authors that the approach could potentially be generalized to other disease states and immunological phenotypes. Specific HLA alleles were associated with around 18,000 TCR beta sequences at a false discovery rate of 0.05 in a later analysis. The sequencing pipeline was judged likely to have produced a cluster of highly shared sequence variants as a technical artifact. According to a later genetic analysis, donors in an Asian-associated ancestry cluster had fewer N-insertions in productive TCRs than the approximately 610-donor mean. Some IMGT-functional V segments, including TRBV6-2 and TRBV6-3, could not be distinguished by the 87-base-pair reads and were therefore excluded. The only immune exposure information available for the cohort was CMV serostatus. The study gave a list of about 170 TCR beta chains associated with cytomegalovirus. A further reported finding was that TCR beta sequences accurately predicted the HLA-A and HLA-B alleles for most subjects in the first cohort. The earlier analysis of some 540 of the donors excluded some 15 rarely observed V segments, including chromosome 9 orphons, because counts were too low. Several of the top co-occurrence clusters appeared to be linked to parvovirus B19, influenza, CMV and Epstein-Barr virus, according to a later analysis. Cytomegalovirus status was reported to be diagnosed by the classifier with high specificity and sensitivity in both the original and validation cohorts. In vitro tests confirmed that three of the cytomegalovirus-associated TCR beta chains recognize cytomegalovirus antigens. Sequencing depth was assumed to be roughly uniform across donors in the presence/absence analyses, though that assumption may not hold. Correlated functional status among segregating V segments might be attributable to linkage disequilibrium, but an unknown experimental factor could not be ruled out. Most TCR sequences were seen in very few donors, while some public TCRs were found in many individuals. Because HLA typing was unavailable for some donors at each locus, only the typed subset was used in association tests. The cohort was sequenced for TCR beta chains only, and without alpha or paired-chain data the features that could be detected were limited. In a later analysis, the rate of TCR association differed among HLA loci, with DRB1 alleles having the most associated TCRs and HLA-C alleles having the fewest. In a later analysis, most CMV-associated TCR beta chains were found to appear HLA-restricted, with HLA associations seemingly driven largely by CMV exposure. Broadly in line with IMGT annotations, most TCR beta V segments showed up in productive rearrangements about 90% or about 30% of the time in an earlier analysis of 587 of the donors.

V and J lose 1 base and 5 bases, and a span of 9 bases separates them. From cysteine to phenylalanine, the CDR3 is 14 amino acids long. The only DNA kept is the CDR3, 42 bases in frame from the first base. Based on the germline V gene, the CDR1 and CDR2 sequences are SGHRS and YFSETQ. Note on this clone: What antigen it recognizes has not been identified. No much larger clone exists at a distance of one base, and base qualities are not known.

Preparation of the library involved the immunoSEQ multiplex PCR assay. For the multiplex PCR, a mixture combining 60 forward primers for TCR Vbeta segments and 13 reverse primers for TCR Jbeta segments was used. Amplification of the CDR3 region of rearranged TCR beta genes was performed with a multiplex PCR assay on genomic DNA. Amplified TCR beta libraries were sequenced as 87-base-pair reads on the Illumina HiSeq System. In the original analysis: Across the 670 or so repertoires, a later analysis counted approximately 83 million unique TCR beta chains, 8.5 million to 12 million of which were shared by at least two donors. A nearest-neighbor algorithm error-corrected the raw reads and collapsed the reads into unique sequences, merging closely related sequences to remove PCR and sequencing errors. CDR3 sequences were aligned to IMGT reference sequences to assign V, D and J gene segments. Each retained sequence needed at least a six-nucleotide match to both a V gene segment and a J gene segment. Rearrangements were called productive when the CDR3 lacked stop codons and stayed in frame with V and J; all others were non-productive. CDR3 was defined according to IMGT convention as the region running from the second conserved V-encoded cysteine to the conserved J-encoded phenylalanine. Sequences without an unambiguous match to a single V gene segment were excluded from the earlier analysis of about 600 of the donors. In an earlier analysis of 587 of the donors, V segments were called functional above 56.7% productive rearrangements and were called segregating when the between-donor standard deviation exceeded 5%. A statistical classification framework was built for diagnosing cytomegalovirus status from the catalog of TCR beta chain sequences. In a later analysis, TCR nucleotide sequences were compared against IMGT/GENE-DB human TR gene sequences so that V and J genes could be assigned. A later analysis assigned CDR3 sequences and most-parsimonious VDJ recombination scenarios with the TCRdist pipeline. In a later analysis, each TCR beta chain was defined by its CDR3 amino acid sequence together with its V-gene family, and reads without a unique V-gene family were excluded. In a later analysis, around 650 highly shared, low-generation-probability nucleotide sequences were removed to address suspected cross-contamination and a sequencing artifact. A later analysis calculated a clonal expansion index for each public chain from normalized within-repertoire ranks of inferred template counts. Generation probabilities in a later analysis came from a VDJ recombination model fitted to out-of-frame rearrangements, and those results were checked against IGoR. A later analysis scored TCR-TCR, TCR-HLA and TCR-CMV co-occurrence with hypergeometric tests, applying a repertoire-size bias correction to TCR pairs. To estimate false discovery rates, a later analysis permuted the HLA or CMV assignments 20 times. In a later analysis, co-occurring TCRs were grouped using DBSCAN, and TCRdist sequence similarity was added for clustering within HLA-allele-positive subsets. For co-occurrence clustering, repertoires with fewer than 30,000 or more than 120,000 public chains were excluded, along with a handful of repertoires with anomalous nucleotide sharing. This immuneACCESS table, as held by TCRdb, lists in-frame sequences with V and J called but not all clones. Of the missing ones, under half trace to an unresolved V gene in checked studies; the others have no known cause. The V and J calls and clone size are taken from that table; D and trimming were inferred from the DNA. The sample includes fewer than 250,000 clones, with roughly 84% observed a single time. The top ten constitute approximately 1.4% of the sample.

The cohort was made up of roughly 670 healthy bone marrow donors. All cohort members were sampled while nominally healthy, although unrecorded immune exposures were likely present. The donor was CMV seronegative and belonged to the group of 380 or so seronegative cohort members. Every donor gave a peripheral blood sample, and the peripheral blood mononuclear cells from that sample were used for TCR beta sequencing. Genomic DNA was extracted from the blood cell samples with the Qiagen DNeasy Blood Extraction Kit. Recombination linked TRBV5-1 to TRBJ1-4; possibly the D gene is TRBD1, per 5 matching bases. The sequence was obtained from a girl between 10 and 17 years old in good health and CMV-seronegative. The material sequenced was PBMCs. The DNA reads TGCGCCAGCAGCTTGCAGGGTCAAAATGAAAAACTGTTTTTT. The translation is CASSLQGQNEKLFF. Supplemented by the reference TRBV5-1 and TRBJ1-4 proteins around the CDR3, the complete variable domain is KAGVTQTPRYLIKTRGQQVTLSCSPISGHRSVSWYQQTPGQGLQFLFEYFSETQRNKGNFPGRFSGRQFSNSRSEMNVSTLELGDSALYLCASSLQGQNEKLFFGSGTQLSVL.